The T cell receptor (beta chain) under discussion was sequenced for a study of blood T cell repertoires in COVID-19. Study-level information: Donors in the United States, Italy and Spain gave samples during acute or convalescent COVID-19.

Sequencing was performed with immunoSEQ multiplex PCR; in TCRdb, only in-frame clones are kept and a portion is missing. The table shows some 100,000 clones, with around 84% occurring only once. V lost 5 bases to trimming and J lost 4 bases, with 15 bases between them. There are 15 residues in the CDR3. The germline V gene encodes CDR1 LGHDT and CDR2 YNNKEL (reference sequence). Sequenced: peripheral blood. This clonotype was sampled from a woman between 65 and 79 years old with active or convalescent COVID-19. The chain links TRBV3-1 (or the pseudogene TRBV3-2) to TRBJ1-3; weak D call: TRBD1 (6 bases). This chain's CDR3 is CASSLQGPSGNTIYF. The CDR3 nucleotides read TGTGCCAGCAGCTTACAGGGCCCATCGGGAAACACCATATATTTT.